Reported below is one T cell receptor (beta chain). Its target is not known. Other nucleotide sequences in the sample specify the same CDR3. Libraries were prepared by immunoSEQ multiplex PCR; TCRdb keeps only in-frame clonotypes and omits some of them. The profile shows some 600,000 clones, approximately 96% of them singletons. CDR1 and CDR2 (germline): MDHEN, SYDVKM. V was clipped by 5 bases and J by 0 bases, with 9 bases between them. The CDR3 covers 14 residues. This sample is drawn from a study of shared clonotypes between healthy human individuals. Study details: CD4 naive and memory got three plates each, CD8 naive two, CD8 memory one.

Study-level results: Clonotypes shared by all four sorted-subset donors had higher generation probabilities than non-shared clonotypes. Although depth was large, rarefaction showed that sequencing of the sorted subsets was incomplete. Apart from blood, nothing was sampled; tissue repertoires likely differ.

Naive CD8 cells lacked CD45RO, underwent positive selection for CCR7 and left out terminally differentiated effector memory CD45RA+ cells. The V gene is TRBV28, the J gene TRBJ2-3, with a possible D match to TRBD2 (6 bases). What was sequenced was naive CD8+ T cells sorted from blood. The TCR was taken from a woman aged 25 to 39 in good health. The CDR3 bases are TGTGCCAGCAGTCTTGGGACTAGCACAGATACGCAGTATTTT. As protein: CASSLGTSTDTQYF.